This T cell receptor beta chain is drawn from a study of blood T cell repertoires in COVID-19. Germline V lookup: CDR1 SNHLY, CDR2 FYNNEI. With V trimmed by 6 bases and J by 6 bases, 12 bases remained unmatched. CDR3 size: 16 residues. Sequencing was performed with immunoSEQ multiplex PCR; in TCRdb, only in-frame clones are kept and a portion is missing. The sample lists hundreds of thousands of clones; around 84% were seen once. The chain couples TRBV2 to TRBJ1-2; 11 bases line up with TRBD1. This TCR derives from a man aged 45-60 years with COVID-19, enrolled during active disease. The sequenced sample was peripheral blood. The CDR3: CASSDNWTGGYNGYTF. The CDR3 coding sequence is TGTGCCAGCAGCGACAATTGGACAGGGGGCTATAATGGCTACACCTTC.